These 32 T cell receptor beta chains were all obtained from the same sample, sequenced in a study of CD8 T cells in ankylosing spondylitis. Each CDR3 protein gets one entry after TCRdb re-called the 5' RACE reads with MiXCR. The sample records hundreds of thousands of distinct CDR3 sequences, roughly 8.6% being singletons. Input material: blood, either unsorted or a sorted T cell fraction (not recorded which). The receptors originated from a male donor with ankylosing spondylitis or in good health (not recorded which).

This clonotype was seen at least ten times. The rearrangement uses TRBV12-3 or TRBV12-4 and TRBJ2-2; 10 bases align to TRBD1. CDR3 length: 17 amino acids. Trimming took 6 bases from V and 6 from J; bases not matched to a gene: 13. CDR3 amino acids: CASRLSRDRGSSGELFF. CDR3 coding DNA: TGTGCCAGCAGATTAAGCCGGGACAGGGGAAGTTCCGGGGAGCTGTTTTTT.

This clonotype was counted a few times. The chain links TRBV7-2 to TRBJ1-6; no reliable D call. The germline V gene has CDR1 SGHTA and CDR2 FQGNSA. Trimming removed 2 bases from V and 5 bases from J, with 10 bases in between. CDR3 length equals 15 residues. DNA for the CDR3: TGTGCCAGCAGCTTAATGGGAGGCGATAATTCACCCCTCCACTTT. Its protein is CASSLMGGDNSPLHF.

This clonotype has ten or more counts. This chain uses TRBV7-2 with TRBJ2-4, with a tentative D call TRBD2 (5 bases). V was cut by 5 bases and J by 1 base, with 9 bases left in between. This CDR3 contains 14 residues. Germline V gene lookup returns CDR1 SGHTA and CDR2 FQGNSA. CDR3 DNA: TGTGCCAGCAGCCGGCCGGGGGCCAAAAACATTCAGTACTTC. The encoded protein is CASSRPGAKNIQYF.

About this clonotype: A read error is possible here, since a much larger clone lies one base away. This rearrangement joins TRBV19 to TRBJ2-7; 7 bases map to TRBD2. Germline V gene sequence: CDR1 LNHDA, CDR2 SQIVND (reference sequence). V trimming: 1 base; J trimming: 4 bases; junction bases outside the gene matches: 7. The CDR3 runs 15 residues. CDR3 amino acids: CASSIVTSETYEQYF. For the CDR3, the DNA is TGTGCCAGTAGTATAGTTACTAGCGAAACTTACGAGCAGTACTTC.

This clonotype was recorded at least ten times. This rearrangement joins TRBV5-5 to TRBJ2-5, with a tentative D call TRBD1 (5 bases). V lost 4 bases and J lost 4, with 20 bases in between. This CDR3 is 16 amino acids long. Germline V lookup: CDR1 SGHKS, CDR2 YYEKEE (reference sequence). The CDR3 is CASSPGFGQGRETQYF. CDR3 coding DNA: TGTGCCAGCAGCCCGGGCTTCGGGCAGGGAAGAGAGACCCAGTACTTC.

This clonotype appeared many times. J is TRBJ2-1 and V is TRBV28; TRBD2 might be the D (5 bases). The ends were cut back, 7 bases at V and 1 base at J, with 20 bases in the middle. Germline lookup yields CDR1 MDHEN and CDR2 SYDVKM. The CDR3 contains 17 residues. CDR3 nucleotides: TGTGCCAGCACACCTTATTTACCCAGGAGGTCCTACAATGAGCAGTTCTTC. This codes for CASTPYLPRRSYNEQFF.

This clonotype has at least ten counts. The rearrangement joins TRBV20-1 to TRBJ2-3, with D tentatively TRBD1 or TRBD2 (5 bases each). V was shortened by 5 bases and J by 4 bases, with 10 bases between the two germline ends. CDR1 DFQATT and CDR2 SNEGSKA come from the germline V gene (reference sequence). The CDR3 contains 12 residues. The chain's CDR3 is CSARGAPDTQYF. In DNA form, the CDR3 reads TGCAGTGCTCGAGGGGCCCCAGATACGCAGTATTTT.

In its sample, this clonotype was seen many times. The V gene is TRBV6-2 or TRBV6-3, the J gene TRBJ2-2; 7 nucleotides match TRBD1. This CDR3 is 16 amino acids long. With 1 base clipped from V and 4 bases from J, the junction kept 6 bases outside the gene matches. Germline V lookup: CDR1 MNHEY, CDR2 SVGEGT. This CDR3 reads CASSYYRGRTTGELFF. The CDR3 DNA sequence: TGTGCCAGCAGTTACTATAGGGGGCGTACCACCGGGGAGCTGTTTTTT.

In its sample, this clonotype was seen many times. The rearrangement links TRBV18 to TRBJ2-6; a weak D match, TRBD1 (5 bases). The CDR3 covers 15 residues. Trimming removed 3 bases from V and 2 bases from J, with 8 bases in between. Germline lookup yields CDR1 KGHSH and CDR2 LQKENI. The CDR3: CASSPQGPGANVLTF. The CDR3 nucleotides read TGTGCCAGCTCACCCCAGGGTCCTGGGGCCAACGTCCTGACTTTC. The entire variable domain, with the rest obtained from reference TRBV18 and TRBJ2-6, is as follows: NAGVMQNPRHLVRRRGQEARLRCSPMKGHSHVYWYRQLPEEGLKFMVYLQKENIIDESGMPKERFSAEFPKEGPSILRIQQVVRGDSAAYFCASSPQGPGANVLTFGAGSRLTVL.

CDR3 bases: TGCGCCAGCAGCTTGGACAGGGAGAAGAATGAGCAGTTCTTC. Translation gives CASSLDREKNEQFF. The chain employs TRBV5-1 and TRBJ2-1, with D tentatively TRBD1 (6 bases). The CDR3 runs to 14 residues. The germline gives CDR1 SGHRS, CDR2 YFSETQ. Trimming removed 0 bases at V and 7 bases at J, with 11 bases between.

The CDR3 coding sequence is TGTGCCAGCAGTTTATGGGCGGGAGAAAGCACAGATACGCAGTATTTT. As protein: CASSLWAGESTDTQYF. The chain is built from TRBV27 and TRBJ2-3; 7 bases line up with TRBD2. The CDR3 runs to 16 residues. Germline CDR1 reads MNHEY; CDR2 reads SMNVEV (reference sequence). V was pared by 1 base and J by 0 bases, with 4 bases of the junction left unmatched.

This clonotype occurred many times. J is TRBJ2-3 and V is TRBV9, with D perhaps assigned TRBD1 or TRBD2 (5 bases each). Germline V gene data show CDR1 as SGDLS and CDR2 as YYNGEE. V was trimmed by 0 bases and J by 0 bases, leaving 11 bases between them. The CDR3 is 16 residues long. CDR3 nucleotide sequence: TGTGCCAGCAGCGTAGAAGGGACGAGAAGCACAGATACGCAGTATTTT. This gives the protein CASSVEGTRSTDTQYF.

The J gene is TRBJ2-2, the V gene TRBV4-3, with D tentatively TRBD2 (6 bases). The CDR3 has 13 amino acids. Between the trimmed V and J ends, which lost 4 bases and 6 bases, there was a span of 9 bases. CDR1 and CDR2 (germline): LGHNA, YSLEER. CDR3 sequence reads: CASSPRLAGELFF. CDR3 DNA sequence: TGCGCCAGCAGCCCCCGACTAGCCGGGGAGCTGTTTTTT.

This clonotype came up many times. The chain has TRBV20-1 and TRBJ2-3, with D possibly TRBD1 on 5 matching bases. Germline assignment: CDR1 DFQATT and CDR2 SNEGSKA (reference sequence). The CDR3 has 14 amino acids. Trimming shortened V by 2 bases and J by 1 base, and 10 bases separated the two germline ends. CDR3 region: CSARPETGTDTQYF. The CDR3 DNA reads TGCAGTGCTAGACCAGAGACAGGCACAGATACGCAGTATTTT.

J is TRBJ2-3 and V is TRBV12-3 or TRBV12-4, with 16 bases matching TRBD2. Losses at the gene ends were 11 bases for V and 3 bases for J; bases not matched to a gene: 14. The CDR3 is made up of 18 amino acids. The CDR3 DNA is TGTGCCTTCTCCCCAGGGGGACTAGCGGGAGGGCCGACAGATACGCAGTATTTT. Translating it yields CAFSPGGLAGGPTDTQYF.

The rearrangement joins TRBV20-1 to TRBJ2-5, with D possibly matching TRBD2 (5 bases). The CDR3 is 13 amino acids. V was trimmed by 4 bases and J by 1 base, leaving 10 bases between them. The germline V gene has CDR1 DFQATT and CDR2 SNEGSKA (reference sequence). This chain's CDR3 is CSATWEIQETQYF. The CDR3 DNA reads TGCAGTGCTACCTGGGAGATCCAAGAGACCCAGTACTTC.

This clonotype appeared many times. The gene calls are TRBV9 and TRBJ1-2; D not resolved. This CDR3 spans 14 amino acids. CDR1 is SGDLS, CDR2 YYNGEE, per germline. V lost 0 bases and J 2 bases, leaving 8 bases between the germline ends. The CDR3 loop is CASSVVPENYGYTF. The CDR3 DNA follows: TGTGCCAGCAGCGTAGTTCCGGAGAACTATGGCTACACCTTC.

This chain's CDR3 is CASSLEGPGEAFF. The DNA of the CDR3 is TGTGCCAGCAGCTTGGAAGGCCCCGGGGAAGCTTTCTTT. The rearrangement links TRBV5-6 to TRBJ1-1; D is uncertain. CDR3 size: 13 residues. V was trimmed by 0 bases and J by 8 bases, leaving 11 bases between them. Germline values: CDR1 SGHDT, CDR2 YYEEEE. The entire variable domain, with the rest obtained from reference TRBV5-6 and TRBJ1-1, is as follows: DAGVTQSPTHLIKTRGQQVTLRCSPKSGHDTVSWYQQALGQGPQFIFQYYEEEERQRGNFPDRFSGHQFPNYSSELNVNALLLGDSALYLCASSLEGPGEAFFGQGTRLTVV.

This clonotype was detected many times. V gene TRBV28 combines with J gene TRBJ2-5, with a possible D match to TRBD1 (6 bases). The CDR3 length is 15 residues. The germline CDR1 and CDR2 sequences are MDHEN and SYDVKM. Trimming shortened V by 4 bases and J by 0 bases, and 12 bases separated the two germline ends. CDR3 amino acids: CASSSPGHYQETQYF. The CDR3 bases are TGTGCCAGCAGTTCCCCGGGACACTACCAAGAGACCCAGTACTTC.

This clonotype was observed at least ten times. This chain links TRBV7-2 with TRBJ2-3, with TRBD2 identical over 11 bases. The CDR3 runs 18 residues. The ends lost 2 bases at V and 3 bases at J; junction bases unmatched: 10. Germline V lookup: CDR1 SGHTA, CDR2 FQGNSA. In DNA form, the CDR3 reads TGTGCCAGCAGCTTACGCCCACCCACTAGCGGGAGAACAGATACGCAGTATTTT. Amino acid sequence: CASSLRPPTSGRTDTQYF.

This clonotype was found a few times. CDR3 sequence (DNA): TGTGCCAGTAGTATCCGGGACAGCTCCTACGAGCAGTACTTC. Translation: CASSIRDSSYEQYF. The gene calls are TRBV19 and TRBJ2-7, with TRBD1 identical over 7 bases. Germline V gene lookup returns CDR1 LNHDA and CDR2 SQIVND (reference sequence). This CDR3 spans 14 amino acids. With 3 bases clipped from V and 0 bases from J, the junction kept 2 bases outside the gene matches.

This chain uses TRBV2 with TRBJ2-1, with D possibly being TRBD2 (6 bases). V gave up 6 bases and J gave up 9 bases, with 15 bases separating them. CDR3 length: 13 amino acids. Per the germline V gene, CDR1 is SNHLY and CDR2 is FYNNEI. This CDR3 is CASRERERGEQFF. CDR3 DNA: TGTGCCAGCAGGGAACGGGAGAGAGGTGAGCAGTTCTTC. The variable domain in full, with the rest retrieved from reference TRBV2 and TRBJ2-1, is EPEVTQTPSHQVTQMGQEVILRCVPISNHLYFYWYRQILGQKVEFLVSFYNNEISEKSEIFDDQFSVERPDGSNFTLKIRSTKLEDSAMYFCASRERERGEQFFGPGTRLTVL.

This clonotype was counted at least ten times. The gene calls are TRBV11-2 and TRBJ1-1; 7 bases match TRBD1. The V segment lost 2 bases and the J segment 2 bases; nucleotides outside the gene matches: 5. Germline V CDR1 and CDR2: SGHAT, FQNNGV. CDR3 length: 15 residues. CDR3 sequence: CASSLQGTANTEAFF. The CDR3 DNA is TGTGCCAGCAGCTTACAGGGGACAGCAAACACTGAAGCTTTCTTT.

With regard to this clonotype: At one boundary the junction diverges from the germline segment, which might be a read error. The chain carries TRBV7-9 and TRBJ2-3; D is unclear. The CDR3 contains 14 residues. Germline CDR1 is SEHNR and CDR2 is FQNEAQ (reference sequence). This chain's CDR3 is CASSLDLVPETQYF. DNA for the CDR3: TGTGCCAGCAGCTTAGATCTAGTGCCAGAAACGCAGTATTTT.

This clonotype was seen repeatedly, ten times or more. The CDR3 nucleotides are TGTGCCAGCAGTTTCGGGCCGGGAGACTATGGCTACACCTTC. It encodes CASSFGPGDYGYTF. This chain joins TRBV12-3 or TRBV12-4 and TRBJ1-2; D not resolved. Trimming pared 3 bases from V and 3 bases from J, leaving 11 bases between. The CDR3 is 14 residues long.

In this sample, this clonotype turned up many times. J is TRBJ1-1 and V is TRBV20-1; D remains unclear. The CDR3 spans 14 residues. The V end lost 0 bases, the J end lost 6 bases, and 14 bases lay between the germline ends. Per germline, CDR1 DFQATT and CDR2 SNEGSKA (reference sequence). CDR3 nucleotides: TGCAGTGCTAGAGATCTTAAATCGGGCCCTGAAGCTTTCTTT. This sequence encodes CSARDLKSGPEAFF.

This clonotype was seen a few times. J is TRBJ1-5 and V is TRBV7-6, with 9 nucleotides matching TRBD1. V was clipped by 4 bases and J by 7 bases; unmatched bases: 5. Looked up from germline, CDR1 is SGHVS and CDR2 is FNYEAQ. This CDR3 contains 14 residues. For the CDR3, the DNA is TGTGCCAGCAGCTCGGGACAGGGCGAACAGCCCCAGCATTTT. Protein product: CASSSGQGEQPQHF.

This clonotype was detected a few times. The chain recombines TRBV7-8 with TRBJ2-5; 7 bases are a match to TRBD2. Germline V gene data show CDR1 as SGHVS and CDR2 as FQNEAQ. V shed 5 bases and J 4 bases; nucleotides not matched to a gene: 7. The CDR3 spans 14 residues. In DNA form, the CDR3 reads TGTGCCAGCAGCCCGCCCAGACTAGCAGAGACCCAGTACTTC. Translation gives CASSPPRLAETQYF.

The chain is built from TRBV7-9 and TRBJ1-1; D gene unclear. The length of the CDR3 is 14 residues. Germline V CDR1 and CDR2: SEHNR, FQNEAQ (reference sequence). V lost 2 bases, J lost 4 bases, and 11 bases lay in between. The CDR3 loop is CASSLSPDPTEAFF. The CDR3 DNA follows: TGTGCCAGCAGCTTATCTCCAGACCCCACTGAAGCTTTCTTT.

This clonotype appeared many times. The CDR3 sequence is CASSLALGGQAEAFF. CDR3 in DNA: TGTGCCAGCAGCTTAGCGCTGGGGGGGCAGGCTGAAGCTTTCTTT. The rearrangement joins TRBV7-2 to TRBJ1-1; TRBD1 is a possible D gene (6 bases). The V gene lost 0 bases and the J gene lost 6 bases, with 14 bases spanning the gap. This CDR3 spans 15 amino acids. CDR1 SGHTA and CDR2 FQGNSA come from the germline V gene.

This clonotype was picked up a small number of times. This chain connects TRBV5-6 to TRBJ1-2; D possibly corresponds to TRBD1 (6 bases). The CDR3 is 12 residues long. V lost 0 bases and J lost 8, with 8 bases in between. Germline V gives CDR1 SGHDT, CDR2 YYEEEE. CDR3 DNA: TGTGCCAGCAGCTTGGGACAGGAGGGCTACACCTTC. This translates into CASSLGQEGYTF.

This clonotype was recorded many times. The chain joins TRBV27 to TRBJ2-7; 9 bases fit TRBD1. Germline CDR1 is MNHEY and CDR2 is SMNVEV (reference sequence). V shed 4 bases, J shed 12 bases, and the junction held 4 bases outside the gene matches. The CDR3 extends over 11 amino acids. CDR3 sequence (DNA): TGTGCCAGCAGTTCTACAGGGGGCCTGTACTTC. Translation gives CASSSTGGLYF.